This T cell receptor beta chain was identified during a study of response to subunit inactivated influenza vaccine. General study results and limits: With each seasonal influenza vaccination, the authors suggested, few new T cells are recruited.

The length of the CDR3 is 12 residues. Germline CDR1 is MNHEY and CDR2 is SMNVEV (reference sequence). J was trimmed by 4 bases and V by 6 bases; bases with no gene match: 1. Ten or more counts support this clonotype. The antigen is not known. In TCRdb, the RT-PCR reads were re-called with MiXCR into one record per CDR3 protein. The sample contains roughly 670,000 distinct CDR3 sequences, about 15% of which appear only once. The sequence derives from a man aged 50 to 60 who received an inactivated influenza vaccine. The sample in question was PBMCs from blood, obtained around two weeks before vaccination. The chain uses TRBV27 and TRBJ2-7; 9 bases match TRBD1. The CDR3 region is CASRDRGYEQYF. The CDR3 bases are TGTGCCAGCAGGGACAGGGGTTACGAGCAGTACTTC.